This T cell receptor (beta chain) stems from a study of blood T cell repertoires in COVID-19. Study as a whole: Material from acute and convalescent COVID-19 was sourced from the United States, Italy and Spain.

Here immunoSEQ multiplex PCR was the method, and the copy in TCRdb shows in-frame clones only, minus some. The sample records about 170,000 clones, around four fifths being singletons. Per the germline V gene, CDR1 is SGHDN and CDR2 is FVKESK. Trimming pared 2 bases from V and 3 bases from J, leaving 11 bases between. CDR3 length equals 15 residues. Sequences were obtained from peripheral blood. The chain couples TRBV14 to TRBJ1-5; D remains ambiguous. The clonotype was recovered from a woman aged 70-85 years with COVID-19, enrolled during active disease. In DNA form, the CDR3 reads TGTGCCAGCAGCCAAAGCGGCAGCTACAATCAGCCCCAGCATTTT. This sequence encodes CASSQSGSYNQPQHF.